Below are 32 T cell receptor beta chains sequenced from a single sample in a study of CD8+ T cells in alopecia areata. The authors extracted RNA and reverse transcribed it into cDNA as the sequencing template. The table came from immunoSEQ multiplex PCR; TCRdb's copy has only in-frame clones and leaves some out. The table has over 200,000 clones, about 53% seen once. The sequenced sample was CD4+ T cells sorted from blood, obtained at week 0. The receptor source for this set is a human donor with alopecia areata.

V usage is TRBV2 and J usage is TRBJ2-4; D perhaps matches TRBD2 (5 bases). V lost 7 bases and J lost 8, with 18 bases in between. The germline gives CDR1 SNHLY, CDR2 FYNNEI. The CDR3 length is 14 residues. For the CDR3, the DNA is TGTGCCAGCAAGTCGGGCAGCCAAGCGGACATTCAGTACTTC. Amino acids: CASKSGSQADIQYF.

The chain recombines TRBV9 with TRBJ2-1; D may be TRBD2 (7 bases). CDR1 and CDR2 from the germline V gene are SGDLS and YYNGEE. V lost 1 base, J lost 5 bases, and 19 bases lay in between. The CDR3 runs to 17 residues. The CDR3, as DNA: TGTGCCAGCAGCGTAATCCCGGGGGGCCAGGCCCACAATGAGCAGTTCTTC. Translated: CASSVIPGGQAHNEQFF.

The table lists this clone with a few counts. CDR3 residues: CASSQPQGFYEAFF. Here the CDR3 DNA reads TGTGCCAGCAGCCAACCACAGGGGTTTTACGAAGCTTTCTTT. The rearrangement uses TRBV4-2 and TRBJ1-1, with 7 nucleotides matching TRBD1. This CDR3 is 14 amino acids long. Germline V gene lookup returns CDR1 LGHNA and CDR2 YNFKEQ. With 2 bases clipped from V and 8 bases from J, the junction kept 8 bases outside the gene matches.

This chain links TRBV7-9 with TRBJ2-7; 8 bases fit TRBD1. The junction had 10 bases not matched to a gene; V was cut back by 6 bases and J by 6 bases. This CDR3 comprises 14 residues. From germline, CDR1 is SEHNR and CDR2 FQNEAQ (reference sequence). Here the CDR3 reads CASSFDRGAFEQYF. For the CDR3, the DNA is TGTGCCAGCAGTTTCGACAGGGGCGCATTCGAGCAGTACTTC.

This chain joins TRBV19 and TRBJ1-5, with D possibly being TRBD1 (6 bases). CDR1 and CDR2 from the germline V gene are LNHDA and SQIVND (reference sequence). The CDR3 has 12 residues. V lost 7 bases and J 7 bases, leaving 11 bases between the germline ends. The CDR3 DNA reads TGTGCCAGTACAGGGGCCCTCCAGCCCCAGCATTTT. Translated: CASTGALQPQHF.

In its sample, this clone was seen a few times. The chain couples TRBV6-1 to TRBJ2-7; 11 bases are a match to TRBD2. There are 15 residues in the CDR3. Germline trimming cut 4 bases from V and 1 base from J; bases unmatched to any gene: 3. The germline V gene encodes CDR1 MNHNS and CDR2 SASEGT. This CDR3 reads CASSVVAGGSYEQYF. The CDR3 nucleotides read TGTGCCAGCAGTGTTGTAGCGGGAGGGTCCTACGAGCAGTACTTC.

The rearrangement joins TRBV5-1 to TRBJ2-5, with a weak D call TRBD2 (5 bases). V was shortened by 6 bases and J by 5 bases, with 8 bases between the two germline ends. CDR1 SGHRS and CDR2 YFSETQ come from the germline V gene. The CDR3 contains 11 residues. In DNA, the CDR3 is TGCGCCAGCAAGGAGGTGGAGACCCAGTACTTC. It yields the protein CASKEVETQYF.

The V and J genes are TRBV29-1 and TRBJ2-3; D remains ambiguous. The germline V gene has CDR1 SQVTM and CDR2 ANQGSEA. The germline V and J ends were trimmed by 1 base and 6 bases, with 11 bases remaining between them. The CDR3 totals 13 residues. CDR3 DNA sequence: TGCAGCGTTGAAGGTCGGTTGGCGGATACGCAGTATTTT. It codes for CSVEGRLADTQYF.

CDR3 nucleotides: TGTGCCAGCAGTAGACAGGTCTTGAACACTGAAGCTTTCTTT. Amino acids: CASSRQVLNTEAFF. The chain recombines TRBV2 with TRBJ1-1; D may be TRBD1 (6 bases). The CDR3 spans 14 residues. Trimming pared 5 bases from V and 0 bases from J, leaving 10 bases between. Germline V gene lookup returns CDR1 SNHLY and CDR2 FYNNEI.

DNA for the CDR3: TGTGCCAGCAGCTTGGGACAGGGAACAGATACGCAGTATTTT. Its translation: CASSLGQGTDTQYF. V is TRBV7-9 and J is TRBJ2-3; 9 bases are shared with TRBD1. This CDR3 comprises 14 residues. The germline gives CDR1 SEHNR, CDR2 FQNEAQ (reference sequence). The V segment lost 3 bases and the J segment 3 bases; nucleotides outside the gene matches: 1.

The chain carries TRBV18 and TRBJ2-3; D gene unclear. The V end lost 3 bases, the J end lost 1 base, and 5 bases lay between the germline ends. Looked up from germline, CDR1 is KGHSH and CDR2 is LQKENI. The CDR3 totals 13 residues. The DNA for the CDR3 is TGTGCCAGCTCACCGGGCGGCACAGATACGCAGTATTTT. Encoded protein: CASSPGGTDTQYF.

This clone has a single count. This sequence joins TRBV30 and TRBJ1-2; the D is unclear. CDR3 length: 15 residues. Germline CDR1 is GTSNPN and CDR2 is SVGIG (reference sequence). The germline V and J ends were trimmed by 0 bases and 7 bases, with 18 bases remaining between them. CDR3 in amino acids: CAWSVRAEVFGGYTF. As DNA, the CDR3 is TGTGCCTGGAGTGTACGGGCGGAGGTCTTTGGTGGCTACACCTTC. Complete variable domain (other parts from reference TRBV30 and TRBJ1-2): SQTIHQWPATLVQPVGSPLSLECTVEGTSNPNLYWYRQAAGRGLQLLFYSVGIGQISSEVPQNLSASRPQDRQFILSSKKLLLSDSGFYLCAWSVRAEVFGGYTFGSGTRLTVV.

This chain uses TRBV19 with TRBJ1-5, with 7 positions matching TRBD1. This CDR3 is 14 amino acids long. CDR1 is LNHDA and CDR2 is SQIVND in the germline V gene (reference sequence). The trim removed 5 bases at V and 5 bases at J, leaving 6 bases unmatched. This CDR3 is CASSQGGRHQPQHF. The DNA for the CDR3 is TGTGCCAGTAGTCAAGGGGGCAGACATCAGCCCCAGCATTTT.

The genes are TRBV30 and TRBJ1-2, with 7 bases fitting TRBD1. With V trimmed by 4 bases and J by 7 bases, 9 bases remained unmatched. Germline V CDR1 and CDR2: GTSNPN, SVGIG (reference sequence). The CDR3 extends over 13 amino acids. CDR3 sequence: CAWTRQGGGGYTF. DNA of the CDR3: TGTGCCTGGACCAGACAGGGAGGTGGTGGCTACACCTTC. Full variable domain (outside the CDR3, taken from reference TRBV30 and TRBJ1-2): SQTIHQWPATLVQPVGSPLSLECTVEGTSNPNLYWYRQAAGRGLQLLFYSVGIGQISSEVPQNLSASRPQDRQFILSSKKLLLSDSGFYLCAWTRQGGGGYTFGSGTRLTVV.

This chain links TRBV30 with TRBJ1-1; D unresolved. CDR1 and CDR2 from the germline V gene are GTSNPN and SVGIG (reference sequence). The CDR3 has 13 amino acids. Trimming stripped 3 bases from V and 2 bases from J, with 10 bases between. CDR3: CAWSSRPNTEAFF. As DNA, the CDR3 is TGTGCCTGGAGCAGCCGGCCCAACACTGAAGCTTTCTTT.

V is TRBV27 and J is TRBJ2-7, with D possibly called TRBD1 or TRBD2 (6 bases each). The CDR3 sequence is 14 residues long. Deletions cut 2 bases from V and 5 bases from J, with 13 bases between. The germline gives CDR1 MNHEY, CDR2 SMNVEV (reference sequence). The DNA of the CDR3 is TGTGCCAGCAGTTTAAGAGGGGGGAGCAACGAGCAGTACTTC. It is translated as CASSLRGGSNEQYF.

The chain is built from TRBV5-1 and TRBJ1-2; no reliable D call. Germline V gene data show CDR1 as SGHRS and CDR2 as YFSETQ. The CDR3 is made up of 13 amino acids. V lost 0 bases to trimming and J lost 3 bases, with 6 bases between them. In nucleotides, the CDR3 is TGCGCCAGCAGCTTGGGGGCCGACTATGGCTACACCTTC. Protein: CASSLGADYGYTF.

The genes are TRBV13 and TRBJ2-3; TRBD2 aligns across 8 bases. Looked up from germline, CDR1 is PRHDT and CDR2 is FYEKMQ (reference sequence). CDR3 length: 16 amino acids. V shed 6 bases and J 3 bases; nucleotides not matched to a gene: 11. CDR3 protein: CASRHRTSRITDTQYF. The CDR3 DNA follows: TGTGCCAGCAGACATAGGACTAGCAGGATTACAGATACGCAGTATTTT.

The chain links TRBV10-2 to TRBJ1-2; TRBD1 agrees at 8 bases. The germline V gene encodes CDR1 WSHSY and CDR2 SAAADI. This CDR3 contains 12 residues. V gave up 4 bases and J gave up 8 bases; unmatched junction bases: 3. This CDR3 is CASSVQGVGYTF. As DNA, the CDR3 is TGCGCCAGCAGTGTACAGGGGGTCGGCTACACCTTC.

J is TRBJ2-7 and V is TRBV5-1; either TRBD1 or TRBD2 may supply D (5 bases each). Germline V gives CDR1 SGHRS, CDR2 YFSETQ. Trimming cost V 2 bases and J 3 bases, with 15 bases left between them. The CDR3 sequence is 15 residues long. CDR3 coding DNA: TGCGCCAGCAGCTTCGATTTGGGACGCATCTACGAGCAGTACTTC. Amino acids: CASSFDLGRIYEQYF. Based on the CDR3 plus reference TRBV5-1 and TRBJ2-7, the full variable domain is KAGVTQTPRYLIKTRGQQVTLSCSPISGHRSVSWYQQTPGQGLQFLFEYFSETQRNKGNFPGRFSGRQFSNSRSEMNVSTLELGDSALYLCASSFDLGRIYEQYFGPGTRLTVT.

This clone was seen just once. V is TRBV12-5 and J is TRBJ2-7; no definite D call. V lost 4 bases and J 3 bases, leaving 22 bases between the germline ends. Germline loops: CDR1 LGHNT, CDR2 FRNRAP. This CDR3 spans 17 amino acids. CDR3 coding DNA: TGTGCTAGTGGTTCCGAAACGGTCCTAAGCCCTATCTACGAGCAGTACTTC. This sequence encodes CASGSETVLSPIYEQYF.

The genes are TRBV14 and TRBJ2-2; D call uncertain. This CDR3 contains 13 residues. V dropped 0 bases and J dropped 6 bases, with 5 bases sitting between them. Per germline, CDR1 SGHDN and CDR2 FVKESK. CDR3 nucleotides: TGTGCCAGCAGCCAAGAAATGGCCGGGGAGCTGTTTTTT. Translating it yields CASSQEMAGELFF. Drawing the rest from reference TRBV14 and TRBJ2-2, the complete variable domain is EAGVTQFPSHSVIEKGQTVTLRCDPISGHDNLYWYRRVMGKEIKFLLHFVKESKQDESGMPNNRFLAERTGGTYSTLKVQPAELEDSGVYFCASSQEMAGELFFGEGSRLTVL.

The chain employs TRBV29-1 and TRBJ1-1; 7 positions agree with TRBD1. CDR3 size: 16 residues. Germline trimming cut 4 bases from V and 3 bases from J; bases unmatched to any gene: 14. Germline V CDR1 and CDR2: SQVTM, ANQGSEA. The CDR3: CSVGSPLTGTDTEAFF. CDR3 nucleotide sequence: TGCAGCGTTGGATCACCCCTGACCGGGACAGACACTGAAGCTTTCTTT.

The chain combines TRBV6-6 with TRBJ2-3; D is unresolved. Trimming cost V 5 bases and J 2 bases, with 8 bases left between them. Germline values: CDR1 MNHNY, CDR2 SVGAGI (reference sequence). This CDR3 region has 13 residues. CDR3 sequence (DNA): TGTGCCAGCAGTACGGACGACACAGATACGCAGTATTTT. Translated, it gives CASSTDDTDTQYF.

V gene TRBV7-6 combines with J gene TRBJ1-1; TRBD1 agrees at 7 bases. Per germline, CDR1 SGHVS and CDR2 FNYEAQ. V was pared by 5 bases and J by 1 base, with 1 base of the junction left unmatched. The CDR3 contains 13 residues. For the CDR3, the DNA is TGTGCCAGCAGCCCAGGGGGGAACACTGAAGCTTTCTTT. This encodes CASSPGGNTEAFF.

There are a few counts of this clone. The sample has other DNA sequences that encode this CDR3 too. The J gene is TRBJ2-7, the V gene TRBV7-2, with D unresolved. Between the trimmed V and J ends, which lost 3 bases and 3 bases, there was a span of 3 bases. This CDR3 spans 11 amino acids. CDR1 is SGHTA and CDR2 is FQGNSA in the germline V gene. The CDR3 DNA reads TGTGCCAGCAGCTTGCTCTACGAGCAGTACTTC. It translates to CASSLLYEQYF.

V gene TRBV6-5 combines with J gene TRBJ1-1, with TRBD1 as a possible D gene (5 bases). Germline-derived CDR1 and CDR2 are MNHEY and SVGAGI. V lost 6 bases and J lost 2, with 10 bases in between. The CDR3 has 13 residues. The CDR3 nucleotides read TGTGCCAGCAGGAAGGGACTTAACACTGAAGCTTTCTTT. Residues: CASRKGLNTEAFF.

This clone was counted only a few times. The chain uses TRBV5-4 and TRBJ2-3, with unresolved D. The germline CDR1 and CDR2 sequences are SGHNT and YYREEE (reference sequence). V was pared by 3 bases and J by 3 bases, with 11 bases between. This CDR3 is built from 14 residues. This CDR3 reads CASSSPMDTDTQYF. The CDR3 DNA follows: TGTGCCAGCAGCTCGCCGATGGATACAGATACGCAGTATTTT.

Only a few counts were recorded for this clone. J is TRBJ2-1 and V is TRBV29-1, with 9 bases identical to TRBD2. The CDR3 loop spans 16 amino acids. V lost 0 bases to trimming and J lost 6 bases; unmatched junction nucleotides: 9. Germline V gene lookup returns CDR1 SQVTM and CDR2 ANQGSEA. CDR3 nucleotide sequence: TGCAGCGTTGAAGATCTTGGGACTAGCAGAGGCAATGAGCAGTTCTTC. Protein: CSVEDLGTSRGNEQFF.

The CDR3 region is CSVDGAGGNYGYTF. CDR3 in DNA: TGCAGCGTTGATGGTGCGGGGGGTAACTATGGCTACACCTTC. V usage is TRBV29-1 and J usage is TRBJ1-2; the D gene is possibly TRBD1 (5 bases). Per the germline V gene, CDR1 is SQVTM and CDR2 is ANQGSEA. The CDR3 totals 14 residues. With 3 bases removed from V and 1 base from J, the gap between germline ends came to 12 bases.

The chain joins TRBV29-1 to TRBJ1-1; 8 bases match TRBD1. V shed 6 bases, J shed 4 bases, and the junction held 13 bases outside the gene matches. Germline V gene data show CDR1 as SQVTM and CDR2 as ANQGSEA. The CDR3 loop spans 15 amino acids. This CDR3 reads CSVVGQGWRPTEAFF. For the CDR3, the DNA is TGCAGCGTGGTAGGACAGGGCTGGCGACCCACTGAAGCTTTCTTT.

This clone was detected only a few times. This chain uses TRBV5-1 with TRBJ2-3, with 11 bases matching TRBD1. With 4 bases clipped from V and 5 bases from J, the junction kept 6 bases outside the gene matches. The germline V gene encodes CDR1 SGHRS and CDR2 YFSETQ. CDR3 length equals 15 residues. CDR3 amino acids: CASSPGQGAKDTQYF. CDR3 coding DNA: TGCGCCAGCAGCCCTGGACAGGGGGCTAAAGATACGCAGTATTTT.